This TCR beta chain was retrieved from a study of shared clonotypes between healthy human individuals. Study-wide context: Every donor yielded three CD4 naive, three CD4 memory, two CD8 naive and one CD8 memory plate.

Remarks on this clone: As yet, its antigen is unknown.

Study-level points and caveats: Non-shared clonotypes displayed generation probabilities falling below those of clonotypes present in all four donors.

Donation came from healthy HIV-negative adults that had no recent acute infections or vaccinations. Here immunoSEQ multiplex PCR was the method, and the copy in TCRdb shows in-frame clones only, minus some. The sample includes under 600,000 clones, about 97% of them seen just once. The source of this sequence is a woman in her twenties or thirties in good health. Sequenced material: naive CD4+ T cells sorted from blood. Described subset: CD45RA+ positively selected.

CDR3 sequence reads: CASSVGRGSYNEQFF. The CDR3 region has the DNA TGTGCCAGCAGCGTTGGAAGGGGATCCTACAATGAGCAGTTCTTC. This chain joins TRBV9 and TRBJ2-1; D is perhaps TRBD1 (5 bases). The CDR3 runs 15 residues. Germline V gene lookup returns CDR1 SGDLS and CDR2 YYNGEE. V was trimmed by 2 bases and J by 1 base, leaving 10 bases between them.